This section outlines one TCR beta chain sequence together with its context. Antigen specificity is unknown. Only CD45RO-negative cells positively selected for CCR7 counted as naive CD8 cells, so terminally differentiated effector memory CD45RA+ cells were excluded. Participating donors were healthy, HIV-negative adults free of recent acute infections or vaccinations. The CDR3 is made up of 15 amino acids. The germline V gene encodes CDR1 MGHRA and CDR2 YSYEKL. V was trimmed by 1 base and J by 5 bases, leaving 11 bases between them. The protocol was immunoSEQ multiplex PCR, while the TCRdb copy is restricted to in-frame clones and leaves out a portion. The data show roughly 770,000 clones, 90% to 97% seen once. The data are from a study of shared clonotypes between healthy human individuals. About the study: Donor ages ranged 18 to 49 years: a couple of women, a few men. Study findings and constraints: It was observed that approximately 5% of naive CD4 clonotypes were shared across a handful of donors.

This chain joins TRBV4-1 and TRBJ2-2; tentative D call: TRBD2 (5 bases). Material for sequencing was naive CD8+ T cells sorted from blood. This TCR was sampled from a young man in good health. CDR3 DNA sequence: TGCGCCAGCAGCCAAGTTTATCCGGGGACCGGGGAGCTGTTTTTT. Translating gives CASSQVYPGTGELFF.